This T cell receptor (beta chain) was documented in a study of T-cell memory formation after mild COVID-19. Turning to the study itself: For the most part, TCR clusters were specific to one donor. Findings of the study overall: CD8+ contracting clones occupied EMRA, while CD4+ ones occupied mainly CM and EM.

MiXCR was run by TCRdb on the 5' RACE reads, yielding one entry per CDR3 protein. Found here are about 560,000 distinct CDR3 sequences, approximately 15% of them singletons; the top ten hold 8.1%. In germline, CDR1 is MNHEY, CDR2 SMNVEV (reference sequence). CDR3 length: 12 residues. The V gene lost 4 bases and the J gene lost 4 bases, with 8 bases spanning the gap. Concerning this clonotype itself: What it recognizes is unknown.

The TCR originated in an adult woman who had mild COVID-19 (a few samples of this study predate the infection). Cell type and time point are not known. The chain employs TRBV27 and TRBJ2-7, with D tentatively TRBD1 or TRBD2 (5 bases each). The specimen sequenced was PBMCs or a T cell subset sorted from them (not recorded which). CDR3 residues: CASSWDGYEQYF. CDR3 DNA sequence: TGTGCCAGCAGTTGGGACGGGTACGAGCAGTACTTC.